The clone carrying this T cell receptor beta chain has only a few counts. Its antigen is still unknown. The data originate from a study of cytomegalovirus exposure and HLA in healthy donors. Turning to the study itself: Tens of millions of unique TCRs, all from HLA-typed donors, were included in an early release of the data.

Overall study results and limits: Excluded: some indistinguishable V segments such as TRBV6-2 and TRBV6-3. In a later analysis, specific HLA alleles were associated with around 17,000 TCR beta sequences at a 0.05 false discovery rate.

In germline, CDR1 is SGHDT, CDR2 YYEEEE. The CDR3 runs 15 residues. V was shortened by 4 bases and J by 4 bases, with 17 bases between the two germline ends. The PCR had 60 Vbeta and 13 Jbeta primers. TCRdb's copy holds only in-frame clones and misses some; the assay was immunoSEQ multiplex PCR. This table has about 140,000 clones, approximately 72% appearing once. The sequence was collected from a woman aged 60-75 years in good health and CMV-seronegative. The rearrangement joins TRBV5-6 to TRBJ1-1; possibly TRBD1 for D (6 bases). Sequencing was done on a sample of PBMCs. CDR3 in DNA: TGTGCCAGCAGCCTACGGGGGGGGCTGGGCACTGAAGCTTTCTTT. Translation: CASSLRGGLGTEAFF.